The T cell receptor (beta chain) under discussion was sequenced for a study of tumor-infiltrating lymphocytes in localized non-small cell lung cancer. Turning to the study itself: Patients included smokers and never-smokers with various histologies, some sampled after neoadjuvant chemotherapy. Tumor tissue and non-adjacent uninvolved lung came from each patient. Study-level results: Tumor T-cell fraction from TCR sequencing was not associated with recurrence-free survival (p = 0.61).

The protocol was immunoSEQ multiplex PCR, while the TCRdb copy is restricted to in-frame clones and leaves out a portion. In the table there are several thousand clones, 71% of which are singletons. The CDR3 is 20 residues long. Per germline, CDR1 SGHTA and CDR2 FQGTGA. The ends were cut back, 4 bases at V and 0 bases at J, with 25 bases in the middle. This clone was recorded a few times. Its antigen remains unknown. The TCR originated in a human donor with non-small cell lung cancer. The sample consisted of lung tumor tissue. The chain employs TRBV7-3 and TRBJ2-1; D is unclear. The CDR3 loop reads CASSSKGGLPSSSSYNEQFF. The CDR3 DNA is TGTGCCAGCAGCTCGAAAGGTGGTCTACCCAGTTCGAGCTCCTACAATGAGCAGTTCTTC.